This TCR beta chain was captured in a study of T cells after yellow fever vaccination. From the 5' RACE reads, TCRdb called clonotypes with MiXCR, one entry per CDR3 protein. The table has under 300,000 distinct CDR3 sequences, less than 9% seen once. The material sequenced was CD4+ T cells sorted from PBMCs, taken 15 days after the yellow fever booster vaccination. The receptor was isolated from a man younger than 45 who received the YFV17D yellow fever vaccine.

The chain's CDR3 is CASSQPVTDTQYF. Written as DNA, the CDR3 is TGTGCCAGCAGTCAGCCCGTCACAGATACGCAGTATTTT. The chain links TRBV27 to TRBJ2-3; the D is unclear. Germline V gene data show CDR1 as MNHEY and CDR2 as SMNVEV (reference sequence). V was pared by 5 bases and J by 2 bases, with 8 bases between. This CDR3 comprises 13 residues.